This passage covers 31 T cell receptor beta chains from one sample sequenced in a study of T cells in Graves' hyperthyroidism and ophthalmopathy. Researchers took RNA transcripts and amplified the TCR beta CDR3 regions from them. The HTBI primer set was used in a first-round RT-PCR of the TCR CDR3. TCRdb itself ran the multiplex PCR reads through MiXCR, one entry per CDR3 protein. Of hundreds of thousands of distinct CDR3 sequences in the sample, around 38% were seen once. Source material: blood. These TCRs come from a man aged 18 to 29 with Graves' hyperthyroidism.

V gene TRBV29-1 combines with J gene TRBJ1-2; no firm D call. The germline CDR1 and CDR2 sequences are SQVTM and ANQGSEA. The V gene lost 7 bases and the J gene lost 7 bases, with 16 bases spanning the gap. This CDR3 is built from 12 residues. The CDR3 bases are TGCAGCGGGGAGGTGAGGGCGGGTGGCTACACCTTC. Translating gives CSGEVRAGGYTF.

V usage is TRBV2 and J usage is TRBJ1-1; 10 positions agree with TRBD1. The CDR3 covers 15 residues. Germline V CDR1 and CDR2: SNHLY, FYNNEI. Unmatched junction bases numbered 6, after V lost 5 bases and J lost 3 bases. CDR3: CASSLSGQGDTEAFF. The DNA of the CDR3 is TGTGCCAGCAGTTTGAGTGGACAGGGGGACACTGAAGCTTTCTTT.

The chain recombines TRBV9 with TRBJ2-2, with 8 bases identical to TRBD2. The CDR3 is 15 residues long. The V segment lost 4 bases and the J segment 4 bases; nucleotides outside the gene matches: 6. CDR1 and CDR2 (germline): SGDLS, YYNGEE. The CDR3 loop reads CASSPGLVGTGELFF. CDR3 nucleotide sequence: TGTGCCAGCAGCCCGGGACTAGTCGGCACCGGGGAGCTGTTTTTT.

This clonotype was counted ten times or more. The CDR3 coding sequence is TGTGCCAGCAGCTTAGGGTGGGAAAGGGGCTACACCTTC. It yields the protein CASSLGWERGYTF. V is TRBV7-2 and J is TRBJ1-2; no reliable D call. Germline V gene data show CDR1 as SGHTA and CDR2 as FQGNSA. The V end was cut by 1 base, the J end by 8 bases, with 11 bases between. This CDR3 contains 13 residues.

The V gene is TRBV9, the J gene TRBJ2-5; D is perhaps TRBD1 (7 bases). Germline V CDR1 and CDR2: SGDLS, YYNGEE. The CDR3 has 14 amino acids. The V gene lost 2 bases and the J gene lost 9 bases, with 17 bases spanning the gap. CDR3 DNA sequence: TGTGCCAGCAGCGTGGGGGCCTCCAGGGGGGCCCAGTACTTC. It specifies CASSVGASRGAQYF.

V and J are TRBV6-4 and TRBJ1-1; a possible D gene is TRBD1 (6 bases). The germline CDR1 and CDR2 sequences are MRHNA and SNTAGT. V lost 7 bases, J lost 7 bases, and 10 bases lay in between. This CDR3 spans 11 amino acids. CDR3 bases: TGTGCCAGCAACACAGGGATTGAAGCTTTCTTT. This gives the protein CASNTGIEAFF.

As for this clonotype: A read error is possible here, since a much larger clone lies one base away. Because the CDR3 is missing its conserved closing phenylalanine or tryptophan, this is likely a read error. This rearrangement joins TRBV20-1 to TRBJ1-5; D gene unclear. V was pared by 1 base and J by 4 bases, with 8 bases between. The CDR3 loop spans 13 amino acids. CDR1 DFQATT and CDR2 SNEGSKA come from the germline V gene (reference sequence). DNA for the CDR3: TGCAGTGCTAGAGGGAGGCCGAATCAGCCCCAGCATCTT. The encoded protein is CSARGRPNQPQHL.

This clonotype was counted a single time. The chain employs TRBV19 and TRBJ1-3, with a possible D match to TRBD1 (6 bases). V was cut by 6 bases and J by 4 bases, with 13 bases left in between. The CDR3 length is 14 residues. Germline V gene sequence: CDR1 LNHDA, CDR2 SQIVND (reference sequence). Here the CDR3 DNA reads TGTGCCAGTAGGCCGGGACACGGAGGAAACACCATATATTTT. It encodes CASRPGHGGNTIYF.

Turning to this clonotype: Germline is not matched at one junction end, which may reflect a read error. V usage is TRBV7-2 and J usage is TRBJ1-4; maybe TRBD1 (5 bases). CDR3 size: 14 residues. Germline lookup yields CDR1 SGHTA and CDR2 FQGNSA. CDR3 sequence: CASSTTVTNEKLLF. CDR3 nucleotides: TGTGCCAGCAGCACGACAGTGACTAATGAAAAACTGCTTTTT.

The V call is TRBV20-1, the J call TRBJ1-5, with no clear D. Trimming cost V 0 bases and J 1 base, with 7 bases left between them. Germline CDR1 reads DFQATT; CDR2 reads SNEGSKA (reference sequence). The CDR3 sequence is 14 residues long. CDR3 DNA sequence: TGCAGTGCTAGAGATCCCAGCAGCAATCAGCCCCAGCATTTT. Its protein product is CSARDPSSNQPQHF.

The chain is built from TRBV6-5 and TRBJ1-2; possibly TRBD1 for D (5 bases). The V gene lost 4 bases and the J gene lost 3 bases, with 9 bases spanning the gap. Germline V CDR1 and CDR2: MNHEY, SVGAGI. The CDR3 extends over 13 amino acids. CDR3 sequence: CASSSGMDYGYTF. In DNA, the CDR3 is TGTGCCAGCAGTTCAGGGATGGACTATGGCTACACCTTC.

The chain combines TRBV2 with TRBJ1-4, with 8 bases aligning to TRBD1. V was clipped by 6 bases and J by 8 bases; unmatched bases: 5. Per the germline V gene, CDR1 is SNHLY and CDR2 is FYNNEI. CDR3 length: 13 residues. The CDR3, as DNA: TGTGCCAGCAGGACGACAGGGGAGGAAAAACTGTTTTTT. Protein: CASRTTGEEKLFF.

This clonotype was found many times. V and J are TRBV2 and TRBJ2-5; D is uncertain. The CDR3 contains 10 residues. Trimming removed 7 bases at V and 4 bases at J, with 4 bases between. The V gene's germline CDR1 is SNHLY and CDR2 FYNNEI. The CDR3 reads CASKGETQYF. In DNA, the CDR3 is TGTGCCAGCAAAGGAGAGACCCAGTACTTC.

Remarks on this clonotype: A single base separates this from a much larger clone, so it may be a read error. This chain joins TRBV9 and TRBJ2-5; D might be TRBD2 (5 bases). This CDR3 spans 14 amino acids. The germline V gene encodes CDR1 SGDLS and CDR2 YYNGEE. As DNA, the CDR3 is TGTACCAGCAGCGGATCCCTGAGAGGGGAGACCCAGTACTTC. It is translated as CTSSGSLRGETQYF.

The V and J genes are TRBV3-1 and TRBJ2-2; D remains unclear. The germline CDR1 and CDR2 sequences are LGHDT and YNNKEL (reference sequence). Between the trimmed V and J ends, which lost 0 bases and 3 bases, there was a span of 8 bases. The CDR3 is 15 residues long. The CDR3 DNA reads TGTGCCAGCAGCCAAGATCTCTCGTACACCGGGGAGCTGTTTTTT. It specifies CASSQDLSYTGELFF.

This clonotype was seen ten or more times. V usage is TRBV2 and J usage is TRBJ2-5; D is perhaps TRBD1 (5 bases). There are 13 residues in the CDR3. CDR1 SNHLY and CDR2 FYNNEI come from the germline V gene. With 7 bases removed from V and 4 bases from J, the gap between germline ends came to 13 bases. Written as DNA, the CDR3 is TGTGCCAGCATAACACCAGGGTCAGAGACCCAGTACTTC. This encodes CASITPGSETQYF.

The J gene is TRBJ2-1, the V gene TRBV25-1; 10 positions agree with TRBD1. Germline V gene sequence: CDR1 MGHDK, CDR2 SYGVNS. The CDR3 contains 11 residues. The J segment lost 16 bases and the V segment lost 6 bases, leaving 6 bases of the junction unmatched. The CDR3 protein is CASRLGTGAFF. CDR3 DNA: TGTGCCAGCAGACTCGGGACAGGGGCCTTCTTC.

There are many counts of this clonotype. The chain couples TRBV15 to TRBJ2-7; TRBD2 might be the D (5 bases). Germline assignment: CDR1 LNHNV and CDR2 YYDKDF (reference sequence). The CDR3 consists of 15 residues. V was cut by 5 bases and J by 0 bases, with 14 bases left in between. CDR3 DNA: TGTGCCACCAGCGGAGGTAGACGGAGCTCCTACGAGCAGTACTTC. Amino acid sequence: CATSGGRRSSYEQYF. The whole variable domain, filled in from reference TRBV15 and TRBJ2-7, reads DAMVIQNPRYQVTQFGKPVTLSCSQTLNHNVMYWYQQKSSQAPKLLFHYYDKDFNNEADTPDNFQSRRPNTSFCFLDIRSPGLGDTAMYLCATSGGRRSSYEQYFGPGTRLTVT.

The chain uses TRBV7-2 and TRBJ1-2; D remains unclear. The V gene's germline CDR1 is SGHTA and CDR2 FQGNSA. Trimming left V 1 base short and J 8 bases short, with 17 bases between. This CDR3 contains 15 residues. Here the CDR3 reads CASSLGALAQVGYTF. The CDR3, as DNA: TGTGCCAGCAGCTTAGGGGCTCTTGCACAAGTGGGCTACACCTTC.

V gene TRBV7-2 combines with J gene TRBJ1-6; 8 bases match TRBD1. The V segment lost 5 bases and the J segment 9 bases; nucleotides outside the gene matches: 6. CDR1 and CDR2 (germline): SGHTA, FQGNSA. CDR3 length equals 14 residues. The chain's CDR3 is CASSIGQGSSPLHF. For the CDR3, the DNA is TGTGCCAGCAGCATCGGACAGGGTTCTTCACCCCTCCACTTT.

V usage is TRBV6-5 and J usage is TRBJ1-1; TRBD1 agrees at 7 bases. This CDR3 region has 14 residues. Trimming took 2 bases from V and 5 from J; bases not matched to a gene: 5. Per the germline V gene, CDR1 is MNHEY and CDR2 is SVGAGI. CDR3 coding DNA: TGTGCCAGCAGTTACCAGGGGGGTTTGACTGAAGCTTTCTTT. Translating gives CASSYQGGLTEAFF.

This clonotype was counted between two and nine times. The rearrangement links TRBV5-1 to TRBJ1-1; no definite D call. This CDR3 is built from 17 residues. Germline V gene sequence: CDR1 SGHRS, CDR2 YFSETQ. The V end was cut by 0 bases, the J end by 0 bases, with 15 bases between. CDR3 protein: CASSLVRTEHMNTEAFF. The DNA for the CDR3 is TGCGCCAGCAGCTTGGTTCGAACAGAACACATGAACACTGAAGCTTTCTTT.

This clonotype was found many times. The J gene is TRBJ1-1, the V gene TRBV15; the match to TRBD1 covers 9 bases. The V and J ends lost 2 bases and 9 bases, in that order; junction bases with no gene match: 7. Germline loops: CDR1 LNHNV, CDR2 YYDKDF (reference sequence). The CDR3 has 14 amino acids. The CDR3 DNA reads TGTGCCACCAGCAGATGGGGGGACAGGGATAAAGCTTTCTTT. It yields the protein CATSRWGDRDKAFF.

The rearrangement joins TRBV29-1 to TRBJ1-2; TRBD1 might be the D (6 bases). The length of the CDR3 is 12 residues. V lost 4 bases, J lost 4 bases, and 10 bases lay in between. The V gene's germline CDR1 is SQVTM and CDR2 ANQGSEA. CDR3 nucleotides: TGCAGCGTTGTCGTCAGGGGCTATGGCTACACCTTC. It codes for CSVVVRGYGYTF.

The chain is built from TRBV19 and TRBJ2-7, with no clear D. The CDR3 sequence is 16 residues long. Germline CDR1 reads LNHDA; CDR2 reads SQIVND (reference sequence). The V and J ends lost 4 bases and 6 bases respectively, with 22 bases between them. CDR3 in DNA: TGTGCCAGTAGTACCCCGAAGAAAGGGAAGTTTACCGAGCAGTACTTC. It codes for CASSTPKKGKFTEQYF.

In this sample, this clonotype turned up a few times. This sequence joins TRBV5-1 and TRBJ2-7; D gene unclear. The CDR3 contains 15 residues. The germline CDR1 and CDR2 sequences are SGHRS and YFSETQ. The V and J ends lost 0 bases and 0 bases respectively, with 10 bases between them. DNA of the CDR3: TGCGCCAGCAGCTTGGTGTCGTGGGCCTCCTACGAGCAGTACTTC. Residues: CASSLVSWASYEQYF.

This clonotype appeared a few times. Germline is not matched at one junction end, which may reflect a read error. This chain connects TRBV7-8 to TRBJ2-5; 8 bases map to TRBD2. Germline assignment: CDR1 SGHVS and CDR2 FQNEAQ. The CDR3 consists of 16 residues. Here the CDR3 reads CASSQDQGGRQETQYF. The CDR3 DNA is TGCGCCAGCAGCCAAGATCAGGGCGGGAGGCAAGAGACCCAGTACTTC.

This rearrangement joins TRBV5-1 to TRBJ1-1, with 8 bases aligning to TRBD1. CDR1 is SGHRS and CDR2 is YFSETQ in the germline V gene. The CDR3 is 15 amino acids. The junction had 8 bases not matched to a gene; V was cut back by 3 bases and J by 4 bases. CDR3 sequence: CASSWDRKGSTEAFF. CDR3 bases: TGCGCCAGCAGCTGGGACAGGAAGGGCAGCACTGAAGCTTTCTTT.

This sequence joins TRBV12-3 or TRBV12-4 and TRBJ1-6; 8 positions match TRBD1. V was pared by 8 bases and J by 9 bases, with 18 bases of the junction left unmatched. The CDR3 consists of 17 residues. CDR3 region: CASRKGGRTGLSSPLHF. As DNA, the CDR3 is TGTGCCAGCCGAAAGGGGGGCCGGACAGGGCTAAGTTCACCCCTCCACTTT.

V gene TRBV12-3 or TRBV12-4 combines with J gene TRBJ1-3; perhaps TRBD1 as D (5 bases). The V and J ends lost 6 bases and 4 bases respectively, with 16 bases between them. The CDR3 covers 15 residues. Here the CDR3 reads CASRVIGGAGNTIYF. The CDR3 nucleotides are TGTGCCAGCAGAGTAATCGGGGGAGCCGGAAACACCATATATTTT.

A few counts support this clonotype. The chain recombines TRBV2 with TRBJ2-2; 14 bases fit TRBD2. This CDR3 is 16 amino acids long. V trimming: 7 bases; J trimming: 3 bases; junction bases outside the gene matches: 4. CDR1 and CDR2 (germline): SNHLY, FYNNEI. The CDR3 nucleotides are TGTGCCAGCACTGAGGGACTAGCGGGGGACACCGGGGAGCTGTTTTTT. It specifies CASTEGLAGDTGELFF. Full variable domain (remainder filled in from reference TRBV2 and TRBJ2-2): EPEVTQTPSHQVTQMGQEVILRCVPISNHLYFYWYRQILGQKVEFLVSFYNNEISEKSEIFDDQFSVERPDGSNFTLKIRSTKLEDSAMYFCASTEGLAGDTGELFFGEGSRLTVL.